The clone carrying this T cell receptor beta chain was seen a handful of times. V was shortened by 3 bases and J by 5 bases, with 8 bases between the two germline ends. The CDR3 consists of 13 residues. The germline V gene encodes CDR1 SEHNR and CDR2 FQNEAQ (reference sequence). This sample stems from a study of CD8+ T cells in alopecia areata. Following extraction, RNA underwent reverse transcription to cDNA, which served as the sequencing template. Sequencing was performed with immunoSEQ multiplex PCR; in TCRdb, only in-frame clones are kept and a portion is missing. The sample carries about 150,000 clones, more than 40% recorded once.

This chain uses TRBV7-9 with TRBJ2-1; a weak D match, TRBD1 (5 bases). Material for sequencing was CD4+ T cells sorted from blood. This receptor was identified in a human donor with alopecia areata. The CDR3 loop reads CASSLDKDNEQFF. The CDR3 DNA reads as TGTGCCAGCAGCTTGGACAAGGACAATGAGCAGTTCTTC. The complete variable domain, with remaining parts taken from reference TRBV7-9 and TRBJ2-1, reads DTGVSQNPRHKITKRGQNVTFRCDPISEHNRLYWYRQTLGQGPEFLTYFQNEAQLEKSRLLSDRFSAERPKGSFSTLEIQRTEQGDSAMYLCASSLDKDNEQFFGPGTRLTVL.